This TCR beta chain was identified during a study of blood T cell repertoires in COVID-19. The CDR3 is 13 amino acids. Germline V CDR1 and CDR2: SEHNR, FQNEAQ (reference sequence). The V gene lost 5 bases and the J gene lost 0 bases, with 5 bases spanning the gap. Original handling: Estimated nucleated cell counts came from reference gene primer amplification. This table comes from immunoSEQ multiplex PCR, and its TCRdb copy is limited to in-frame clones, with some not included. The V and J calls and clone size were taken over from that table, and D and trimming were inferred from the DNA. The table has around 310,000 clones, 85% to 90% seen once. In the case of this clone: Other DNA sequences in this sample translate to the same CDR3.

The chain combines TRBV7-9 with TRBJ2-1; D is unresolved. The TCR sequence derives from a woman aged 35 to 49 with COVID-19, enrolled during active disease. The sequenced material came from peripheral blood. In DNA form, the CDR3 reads TGTGCCAGCAGCCTTAGCTCCTACAATGAGCAGTTCTTC. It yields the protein CASSLSSYNEQFF.